This T cell receptor beta chain was recovered during a study of graft-versus-host responses after intestinal transplantation. Study summary: As for transplant type, recipients had multivisceral, liver-intestinal, or isolated intestinal grafts. Every recipient had anti-thymocyte globulin induction and about three years of tacrolimus plus steroids.

General study points: Early HvG declines after transplant were associated with peak circulating GvH clone levels. Patients who carried graft-donor T cell macrochimerism also had high graft-versus-host to host-versus-graft clonal ratios in their allografts.

The table came from immunoSEQ multiplex PCR; TCRdb's copy has only in-frame clones and leaves some out. Of around 13,000 clones listed, 84% were seen once; the top ten hold around 25%. This clone came up once. What it recognizes is unknown. This sequence was found in a human patient who received an intestinal transplant, so some T cells may come from the graft donor. The sequenced sample was PBMCs, obtained after intestinal transplantation.

This chain's CDR3 is CASSLGDSSTDTQYF. CDR3 coding DNA: TGCGCCAGCAGCTTGGGGGACAGTAGCACAGATACGCAGTATTTT. The chain has TRBV5-1 and TRBJ2-3; 7 positions agree with TRBD1. The CDR3 is 15 amino acids. V was clipped by 0 bases and J by 0 bases; unmatched bases: 1. Germline V CDR1 and CDR2: SGHRS, YFSETQ.